This TCR beta chain was recovered during a study of blood T cell repertoires in COVID-19. Background on the study: Collection of acute and convalescent COVID-19 samples took place in the United States, Italy and Spain. Nucleic acid was either cDNA or gDNA, and it came from T cells, B-cell-depleted T cells, or PBMCs.

Germline lookup yields CDR1 MNHEY and CDR2 SVGAGI. Trimming pared 3 bases from V and 6 bases from J, leaving 19 bases between. There are 16 residues in the CDR3. Authors' processing steps: Amplification of reference gene primers was used by the study to estimate nucleated cell counts. The repertoire was sequenced with immunoSEQ multiplex PCR; TCRdb's copy has only in-frame clones and lacks some. V, J and clone size are taken as reported in that table, and D and trimming were inferred from the DNA itself. Of 300,000 to 450,000 clones in the sample, approximately 81% were seen once. The sequenced sample was peripheral blood. The TCR comes from a woman younger than 35 with acute or convalescent COVID-19. The chain carries TRBV6-5 and TRBJ2-3; the D gene is possibly TRBD2 (6 bases). The CDR3 here is CASSYAAEGGLDTQYF. CDR3 sequence (DNA): TGTGCCAGCAGTTATGCGGCGGAGGGAGGACTGGATACGCAGTATTTT.